This TCR beta chain was obtained from a study of early T cells in non-severe SARS-CoV-2 infection. The V gene's germline CDR1 is DFQATT and CDR2 SNEGSKA (reference sequence). The CDR3 is 14 amino acids. V trimming: 6 bases; J trimming: 4 bases; junction bases outside the gene matches: 10. TCRdb recomputed calls from the 5' RACE reads with MiXCR, one row per CDR3 protein. Of about 70,000 distinct CDR3 sequences listed, 14% are singletons. Study-wide points: Database matching using VDJdb favored anti-spike CD8 responses, with private and CD4 specificities left missing.

Comment on this clonotype: Its antigen is unidentified.

The TCR comes from an adult who was a healthcare worker with PCR-confirmed SARS-CoV-2 infection or an uninfected control (not recorded which). This chain joins TRBV20-1 and TRBJ1-1; 8 bases line up with TRBD1. This specimen consisted of whole blood, obtained at baseline. The chain's CDR3 is CSARDRGGFTEAFF. CDR3 DNA sequence: TGCAGTGCCCGCGACAGGGGAGGGTTCACTGAAGCTTTCTTT.